The rows below give T cell receptor beta chains drawn from one sample of a study of OX40 agonist ivuxolimab in advanced cancers. Sequencing was performed with immunoSEQ multiplex PCR; in TCRdb, only in-frame clones are kept and a portion is missing. The repertoire has some 50,000 clones, more than 75% of them found once; the top ten carry under 2%. Material: CD4+ or CD8+ T cells sorted from blood, obtained in a trial of the OX40 agonist ivuxolimab. The origin of the receptors is an adult with an advanced solid tumor such as melanoma, head and neck, liver or kidney cancer. Both conserved end residues are part of each CDR3. The D gene is left open where the match is weak. Size values are once, few and many counts, or a class for expanded clones, and some rows have none.

d_call j_call clone_size v_call cdr3_aa
. TRBJ1-5 . TRBV4-1 CASSQGVGEGQPQHF
. TRBJ1-1 . TRBV28 CASHGGEAAGTEAFF
TRBD2 TRBJ2-6 . TRBV7-2 CASRLGSGVSGANVLTF
. TRBJ1-2 . TRBV14 CASSQLRVGSGRYGYTF
TRBD2 TRBJ2-1 . TRBV5-1 CASSPLAGGRNEQFF
. TRBJ2-7 . TRBV5-4 CASTEQGSRYEQYF
TRBD1 TRBJ1-5 . TRBV19 CASSIGAGGRQPQHF
. TRBJ1-6 . TRBV5-5 CASSLAGGLESPLHF
TRBD2 TRBJ2-1 . TRBV19 CASSFGLATNEQFF
. TRBJ1-2 . TRBV7-8 CASSLAWGSDPAGYTF
. TRBJ1-3 . TRBV25-1 CASSEPSGNTIYF
. TRBJ1-3 . TRBV28 CASSLGTRGNTIYF
TRBD1 TRBJ1-5 . TRBV28 CASSLSGSTGRYQPQHF
TRBD1 TRBJ1-2 . TRBV5-1 CASSRGQGTGSNYGYTF
TRBD2 TRBJ2-1 . TRBV27 CASSLKGAGGSYNEQFF
. TRBJ1-5 . TRBV7-6 CASSLQTNQPQHF
TRBD1 TRBJ1-2 . TRBV19 CASSRQGSYGYTF
. TRBJ2-7 . TRBV21-1 CASSKIRPGWQPCPYEQYF
. TRBJ2-1 . TRBV11-3 CASSLDPIYNEQFF
. TRBJ2-4 . TRBV11-2 CASSLRTGGVAKNIQYF
. TRBJ1-1 . TRBV10-1 CASSPDQNTEAFF
. TRBJ1-2 once TRBV6-1 CASSVQTGQNYGYTF
. TRBJ2-7 . TRBV7-2 CASSFVGVYEQYF
. TRBJ1-2 once TRBV4-2 CASSQDFPKRDYGYTF
. TRBJ2-7 . TRBV18 CASSPALSYEQYF
. TRBJ1-2 few TRBV6-6 CASSRTVAYGYTF
TRBD2 TRBJ2-1 once TRBV4-1 CASSGRGLVSYNEQFF
TRBD2 TRBJ2-1 . TRBV7-6 CASSFKKVAGESEQFF
TRBD1 TRBJ1-5 once TRBV28 CASSWGQGPNQPQHF
. TRBJ2-4 . TRBV6-5 CASTEADIQYF
TRBD1 TRBJ1-4 . TRBV6-1 CASIRGDRGFEKLFF
. TRBJ2-4 . TRBV2 CASSGGSLAKNIQYF
TRBD1 TRBJ2-7 once TRBV28 CASSPPGQLTYEQYF
TRBD1 TRBJ2-6 . TRBV18 CASSPPNRGQGAGGANVLTF
TRBD2 TRBJ2-1 . TRBV9 CASSPPGTSGSPEQFF
. TRBJ2-3 . TRBV5-4 CASSLKVGGKTDTQYF
. TRBJ1-1 . TRBV27 CASSLYRDDTEAFF
TRBD1 TRBJ1-5 . TRBV6-6 CASSLGDRGSQPQHF
. TRBJ1-1 . TRBV5-6 CASRRRGAGNTEAFF
. TRBJ1-1 few TRBV7-6 CASSLVQGSTEAFF
. TRBJ2-5 . TRBV5-4 CASSLGTAETQYF
. TRBJ1-4 . TRBV5-1 CASSLVVNEKLFF
TRBD1 TRBJ1-4 . TRBV7-2 CASSPRTGYNEKLFF
. TRBJ2-1 . TRBV9 CASSAPRDRNYEQFF
TRBD1 TRBJ2-6 . TRBV18 CASSPSGQGYGANVLTF
TRBD2 TRBJ2-3 . TRBV19 CASSIGAGSTDTQYF
TRBD1 TRBJ2-5 . TRBV5-1 CASSPAPGQGRETQYF